Given below is one T cell receptor beta chain in context. Its antigen is not known. The CDR3 length is 15 residues. The ends lost 3 bases at V and 3 bases at J; junction bases unmatched: 4. CDR1 and CDR2 from the germline V gene are SEHNR and FQNEAQ (reference sequence). The primer mix had 60 Vbeta and 13 Jbeta primers. The method was immunoSEQ multiplex PCR; TCRdb's version includes in-frame clones alone and lacks a portion of them. The table includes fewer than 250,000 clones, under 85% detected once. This entry belongs to a study of cytomegalovirus exposure and HLA in healthy donors. General observations from the study: Listed as cytomegalovirus-associated were over 150 TCR beta chains.

The gene calls are TRBV7-9 and TRBJ2-3, with TRBD1 matching over 9 bases. Source material: PBMCs. This receptor was obtained from a woman in her 50s in good health and CMV-seropositive. The CDR3 nucleotides read TGTGCCAGCAGCTTGGGACAGGGTTGGACAGATACGCAGTATTTT. Its translation: CASSLGQGWTDTQYF. The entire variable domain, with the rest obtained from reference TRBV7-9 and TRBJ2-3, is as follows: DTGVSQNPRHKITKRGQNVTFRCDPISEHNRLYWYRQTLGQGPEFLTYFQNEAQLEKSRLLSDRFSAERPKGSFSTLEIQRTEQGDSAMYLCASSLGQGWTDTQYFGPGTRLTVL.